This T cell receptor beta chain is drawn from a study of tumor-infiltrating lymphocytes in localized non-small cell lung cancer. Study-level background: Tumor tissue and non-adjacent uninvolved lung came from each patient.

Study-wide results and caveats: Immunotypes IM1 and IM2 had similar TCR-derived T-cell fractions. Tumor T-cell fraction was not associated with recurrence-free survival.

Germline V lookup: CDR1 SGHRS, CDR2 YFSETQ. The CDR3 sequence is 15 residues long. The junction had 10 bases not matched to a gene; V was cut back by 4 bases and J by 8 bases. Produced via immunoSEQ multiplex PCR; TCRdb's table is partial and in-frame only. The sample holds 7,000 to 8,500 clones, 77% seen once. Details on this clone: Its antigen is not identified.

This TCR was recovered from a human donor with non-small cell lung cancer. The gene calls are TRBV5-1 and TRBJ2-1; TRBD1 aligns across 9 bases. The specimen sequenced was lung tumor tissue. CDR3 protein: CASSTQGALVDEQFF. The CDR3 nucleotides are TGCGCCAGCAGCACACAGGGGGCGCTTGTAGATGAGCAGTTCTTC.